One and the same sample provided the 23 T cell receptor beta chains below, sequenced in a study of beta chain features in type 1 diabetes. Whole-study results and caveats: All four CD4+ subsets of Type 1 diabetes patients contained TCRB CDR3s that were moderately but significantly shorter.

What these receptors recognize is not known. Reverse transcribing all isolated RNA meant expressed TCRB transcripts were sequenced. Measured with immunoSEQ multiplex PCR; TCRdb has only the in-frame clones, and not every one. The sample lists hundreds of thousands of clones; over 13% were seen once. The sample taken for sequencing was naive CD4+ T cells from blood. The source is a man younger than 35 with type 1 diabetes.

V is TRBV18 and J is TRBJ1-1; 7 nucleotides align to TRBD1. CDR1 and CDR2 from the germline V gene are KGHSH and LQKENI. This CDR3 contains 17 residues. V was clipped by 3 bases and J by 0 bases; unmatched bases: 10. CDR3 sequence reads: CASSPFDRVTVNTEAFF. CDR3 nucleotide sequence: TGTGCCAGCTCACCCTTCGACAGGGTGACGGTGAACACTGAAGCTTTCTTT.

This clone has just a few counts. V usage is TRBV5-1 and J usage is TRBJ1-1, with D unclear. The CDR3 contains 12 residues. Trimming stripped 7 bases from V and 5 bases from J, with 12 bases between. Germline CDR1 SGHRS, CDR2 YFSETQ. As DNA, the CDR3 is TGCGCCAGCCGAGGTGTCGGGACTGAAGCTTTCTTT. It is translated as CASRGVGTEAFF.

This rearrangement joins TRBV4-3 to TRBJ2-7; D not certain. Germline V gives CDR1 LGHNA, CDR2 YSLEER. This CDR3 region has 15 residues. The V end was cut by 3 bases, the J end by 2 bases, with 14 bases between. CDR3 loop: CASSQAVDPTYEQYF. In DNA, the CDR3 is TGCGCCAGCAGCCAGGCGGTCGATCCCACCTACGAGCAGTACTTC.

The chain links TRBV2 to TRBJ2-1; 7 bases line up with TRBD1. V shed 6 bases and J 0 bases; nucleotides not matched to a gene: 5. The germline V gene encodes CDR1 SNHLY and CDR2 FYNNEI. This CDR3 is 15 amino acids long. The CDR3 DNA reads TGTGCCAGCAGAAGGGACAGTTTCTCCTACAATGAGCAGTTCTTC. This codes for CASRRDSFSYNEQFF.

This clone was counted only a few times. The chain recombines TRBV6-1 with TRBJ2-1; D gene uncertain. V shed 5 bases and J shed 7 bases, with 6 bases lying between them. The CDR3 is made up of 11 amino acids. The germline V gene has CDR1 MNHNS and CDR2 SASEGT. CDR3 amino acids: CASSHGNEQFF. The CDR3 DNA is TGTGCCAGCAGTCACGGGAATGAGCAGTTCTTC.

This clone has more than one count but fewer than ten. Written as DNA, the CDR3 is TGTGCCTGGAGTCCGTATCATAGCGGGAACTACAATGAGCAGTTCTTC. The encoded protein is CAWSPYHSGNYNEQFF. The V call is TRBV30, the J call TRBJ2-1; 8 bases line up with TRBD2. This CDR3 contains 16 residues. The J segment lost 3 bases and the V segment lost 2 bases, leaving 9 bases of the junction unmatched. Germline V lookup: CDR1 GTSNPN, CDR2 SVGIG (reference sequence). Based on the CDR3 plus reference TRBV30 and TRBJ2-1, the full variable domain is SQTIHQWPATLVQPVGSPLSLECTVEGTSNPNLYWYRQAAGRGLQLLFYSVGIGQISSEVPQNLSASRPQDRQFILSSKKLLLSDSGFYLCAWSPYHSGNYNEQFFGPGTRLTVL.

This chain connects TRBV9 to TRBJ1-3; the D is unclear. This CDR3 comprises 13 residues. Per germline, CDR1 SGDLS and CDR2 YYNGEE. V shed 4 bases and J shed 4 bases, with 9 bases lying between them. The CDR3 nucleotides are TGTGCCAGCAGCTCATCTCCCGGAAACACCATATATTTT. This sequence encodes CASSSSPGNTIYF.

The chain joins TRBV9 to TRBJ1-1, with TRBD1 as a possible D gene (5 bases). Germline values: CDR1 SGDLS, CDR2 YYNGEE. The ends were cut back, 4 bases at V and 3 bases at J, with 10 bases in the middle. The CDR3 has 13 residues. CDR3 in DNA: TGTGCCAGCAGCCAAGACAGATACACTGAAGCTTTCTTT. Its protein is CASSQDRYTEAFF.

The sample holds a few counts of this clone. The chain couples TRBV28 to TRBJ1-3; D gene unclear. CDR1 is MDHEN, CDR2 SYDVKM, per germline. The V and J ends lost 3 bases and 2 bases respectively, with 5 bases between them. There are 13 residues in the CDR3. CDR3 amino acids: CASSLIAGNTIYF. In DNA, the CDR3 is TGTGCCAGCAGTTTGATCGCTGGAAACACCATATATTTT.

This clone was counted between two and nine times. The chain links TRBV7-9 to TRBJ2-4; D gene unclear. V lost 0 bases and J lost 0, with 3 bases in between. There are 14 residues in the CDR3. CDR1 and CDR2 from the germline V gene are SEHNR and FQNEAQ (reference sequence). The DNA for the CDR3 is TGTGCCAGCAGCTTAGCGATAGCCAAAAACATTCAGTACTTC. Translation gives CASSLAIAKNIQYF.

This clone was seen a handful of times. The genes are TRBV5-5 and TRBJ2-2; D is perhaps TRBD1 (6 bases). V was trimmed by 2 bases and J by 6 bases, leaving 14 bases between them. The germline gives CDR1 SGHKS, CDR2 YYEKEE (reference sequence). The CDR3 has 15 residues. The CDR3 is CASSFVRQAAGELFF. For the CDR3, the DNA is TGTGCCAGCAGCTTCGTACGACAGGCGGCCGGGGAGCTGTTTTTT. The variable domain in full, completed from reference TRBV5-5 and TRBJ2-2, reads DAGVTQSPTHLIKTRGQQVTLRCSPISGHKSVSWYQQVLGQGPQFIFQYYEKEERGRGNFPDRFSARQFPNYSSELNVNALLLGDSALYLCASSFVRQAAGELFFGEGSRLTVL.

Of note for this clone: Mismatch with germline at one junction end may stem from a read error. The V and J genes are TRBV7-7 and TRBJ2-1; no firm D call. Germline V gene sequence: CDR1 SSHAT, CDR2 FNYEAQ (reference sequence). The CDR3 is 13 amino acids. CDR3 protein: CASSSGRTNEQFF. CDR3 coding DNA: TGTGCTAGCAGCTCTGGACGAACCAATGAGCAGTTCTTC.

This clone was counted only a few times. The CDR3 DNA follows: TGTGCCAGCAGCGCGGGGGCGGGACCCCTAAAGGAGCAGTTCTTC. It encodes CASSAGAGPLKEQFF. The chain links TRBV14 to TRBJ2-1, with a tentative D call TRBD2 (7 bases). The CDR3 loop spans 15 amino acids. CDR1 is SGHDN, CDR2 FVKESK, per germline. Trimming took 5 bases from V and 10 from J, leaving 21 bases between them.

The chain is built from TRBV29-1 and TRBJ1-1, with 11 bases that match TRBD1. The CDR3 has 13 amino acids. Unmatched junction bases numbered 2, after V lost 4 bases and J lost 4 bases. Germline CDR1 reads SQVTM; CDR2 reads ANQGSEA. This CDR3 is CSVAGTGGTEAFF. The CDR3 coding sequence is TGCAGCGTTGCCGGGACAGGGGGCACTGAAGCTTTCTTT.

This clone occurred a few times. J is TRBJ1-1 and V is TRBV30; 10 positions agree with TRBD1. This CDR3 spans 14 amino acids. Germline trimming cut 0 bases from V and 7 bases from J; bases unmatched to any gene: 5. CDR1 is GTSNPN and CDR2 is SVGIG in the germline V gene (reference sequence). The CDR3, as DNA: TGTGCCTGGAGTGTACCGGGACAGGGGTATGAAGCTTTCTTT. Protein product: CAWSVPGQGYEAFF.

This clone was seen only a few times. The chain links TRBV4-3 to TRBJ2-1; 9 nucleotides match TRBD1. The J segment lost 0 bases and the V segment lost 0 bases, leaving 3 bases of the junction unmatched. The CDR3 has 17 amino acids. From germline, CDR1 is LGHNA and CDR2 YSLEER. The CDR3: CASSQEATGGSYNEQFF. CDR3 bases: TGCGCCAGCAGCCAAGAAGCGACAGGGGGCTCCTACAATGAGCAGTTCTTC.

This clone has only a few counts. The gene calls are TRBV4-3 and TRBJ2-5, with 12 bases matching TRBD2. The V gene's germline CDR1 is LGHNA and CDR2 YSLEER. CDR3 size: 17 residues. V was pared by 2 bases and J by 4 bases, with 8 bases of the junction left unmatched. The CDR3 coding sequence is TGCGCCAGCAGCCAAACCCCCCTAGCGGGGGGGCGAGAGACCCAGTACTTC. This gives the protein CASSQTPLAGGRETQYF.

The chain links TRBV18 to TRBJ2-5; 7 nucleotides align to TRBD1. Germline V gene data show CDR1 as KGHSH and CDR2 as LQKENI. Trimming cost V 4 bases and J 2 bases; bases outside gene matches: 4. The length of the CDR3 is 14 residues. CDR3 coding DNA: TGTGCCAGCTCACTATCCAGGGGGCAAGAGACCCAGTACTTC. As protein: CASSLSRGQETQYF. Looking up the rest from reference TRBV18 and TRBJ2-5 gives the full variable domain: NAGVMQNPRHLVRRRGQEARLRCSPMKGHSHVYWYRQLPEEGLKFMVYLQKENIIDESGMPKERFSAEFPKEGPSILRIQQVVRGDSAAYFCASSLSRGQETQYFGPGTRLLVL.

The V and J genes are TRBV7-9 and TRBJ2-7, with a weak D call TRBD1 (5 bases). CDR1 and CDR2 (germline): SEHNR, FQNEAQ (reference sequence). This CDR3 comprises 12 residues. Trimming cost V 6 bases and J 3 bases, with 9 bases left between them. The CDR3: CASRDDSYEQYF. The CDR3 nucleotides are TGTGCCAGCAGGGATGACAGCTACGAGCAGTACTTC. Full variable domain (remainder filled in from reference TRBV7-9 and TRBJ2-7): DTGVSQNPRHKITKRGQNVTFRCDPISEHNRLYWYRQTLGQGPEFLTYFQNEAQLEKSRLLSDRFSAERPKGSFSTLEIQRTEQGDSAMYLCASRDDSYEQYFGPGTRLTVT.

The gene calls are TRBV7-9 and TRBJ2-7; D possibly matches TRBD1 or TRBD2 (5 bases each). The CDR3 spans 14 residues. The V end lost 3 bases, the J end lost 4 bases, and 13 bases lay between the germline ends. The germline V gene has CDR1 SEHNR and CDR2 FQNEAQ (reference sequence). In nucleotides, the CDR3 is TGTGCCAGCAGCTTTGGATTGAGGGGTTACGAGCAGTACTTC. Translated, it gives CASSFGLRGYEQYF.

The chain is built from TRBV19 and TRBJ1-1; D unclear. CDR3 length: 12 amino acids. The V end was cut by 5 bases, the J end by 1 base, with 5 bases between. Germline V gene sequence: CDR1 LNHDA, CDR2 SQIVND (reference sequence). The CDR3 spells CASSVRNTEAFF. CDR3 DNA sequence: TGTGCCAGTAGTGTCCGGAACACTGAAGCTTTCTTT.

This chain joins TRBV5-6 and TRBJ2-1; no clear D. Germline loops: CDR1 SGHDT, CDR2 YYEEEE. V was shortened by 5 bases and J by 14 bases, with 17 bases between the two germline ends. The CDR3 length is 12 residues. For the CDR3, the DNA is TGTGCCAGCAGGATGACCAGGAATAGTGAGTTCTTC. Amino acids: CASRMTRNSEFF. Together with reference TRBV5-6 and TRBJ2-1, the CDR3 gives the full variable domain: DAGVTQSPTHLIKTRGQQVTLRCSPKSGHDTVSWYQQALGQGPQFIFQYYEEEERQRGNFPDRFSGHQFPNYSSELNVNALLLGDSALYLCASRMTRNSEFFGPGTRLTVL.

The chain carries TRBV2 and TRBJ2-1; D not certain. Trimming left V 3 bases short and J 0 bases short, with 9 bases between. This CDR3 is 15 amino acids long. Germline V gene lookup returns CDR1 SNHLY and CDR2 FYNNEI. As DNA, the CDR3 is TGTGCCAGCAGTGAGTCCGTCGTCTCCTACAATGAGCAGTTCTTC. Its translation: CASSESVVSYNEQFF.